This T cell receptor (beta chain) comes out of a study of T-cell reconstitution after alpha-beta-depleted transplantation in children. Using unique molecular identifiers, the investigators prepared the TCRbeta library. TCRdb analysed the PCR reads with MiXCR anew, one entry per CDR3 protein. Among some 500,000 distinct CDR3 sequences, roughly 18% were seen once, and the ten largest hold approximately 3%. This clonotype was found a few times. Germline V CDR1 and CDR2: MGHRA, YSYEKL. This CDR3 has 16 amino acids. Trimming took off 1 base at V and 0 bases at J, with 9 bases between the two ends. This chain connects TRBV4-1 to TRBJ1-4; D is unresolved. The TCR originated in a human donor who donated a stem cell graft to a child with acute lymphoblastic leukemia. The material was PBMCs from the stem cell graft donor, obtained from the stem cell graft. The CDR3: CASSQVVTATNEKLFF. The CDR3, as DNA: TGCGCCAGCAGCCAAGTGGTTACTGCAACTAATGAAAAACTGTTTTTT.